This passage covers 27 T cell receptor beta chains from one sample sequenced in a study of T cells in localized non-small cell lung cancer. Measured with immunoSEQ multiplex PCR; TCRdb has only the in-frame clones, and not every one. The table has roughly 15,000 clones, around 85% seen once. This specimen was peripheral blood, taken before any cancer treatment. Every receptor here comes from a female donor over 55 with stage I squamous cell lung carcinoma.

The chain recombines TRBV5-4 with TRBJ2-7, with D possibly being TRBD2 (6 bases). V gave up 3 bases and J gave up 5 bases, with 18 bases separating them. The CDR3 sequence is 15 residues long. Germline V gene sequence: CDR1 SGHNT, CDR2 YYREEE (reference sequence). The DNA for the CDR3 is TGTGCCAGCAGCTCTGGGGGTAGCGGAAATAACGAGCAGTACTTC. Translated: CASSSGGSGNNEQYF.

This sequence joins TRBV19 and TRBJ1-2; weak D call: TRBD1 (5 bases). Trimming shortened V by 5 bases and J by 6 bases, and 13 bases separated the two germline ends. The CDR3 totals 13 residues. Germline lookup yields CDR1 LNHDA and CDR2 SQIVND (reference sequence). CDR3 loop: CASSWSPGDGYTF. CDR3 sequence (DNA): TGTGCCAGTAGTTGGTCGCCGGGGGATGGCTACACCTTC.

This clone was recorded once. J is TRBJ2-1 and V is TRBV6-4, with TRBD1 identical over 9 bases. Per the germline V gene, CDR1 is MRHNA and CDR2 is SNTAGT. Unmatched junction bases numbered 4, after V lost 3 bases and J lost 4 bases. The CDR3 is 15 amino acids. The CDR3 reads CASSEWGTGYNEQFF. CDR3 DNA sequence: TGTGCCAGCAGTGAGTGGGGGACAGGGTACAATGAGCAGTTCTTC.

This chain joins TRBV6-9 and TRBJ1-1, with a weak D call TRBD1 (5 bases). This CDR3 is 13 amino acids long. CDR1 is MNHGY, CDR2 SVAAGI, per germline. V was trimmed by 3 bases and J by 4 bases, leaving 9 bases between them. CDR3 amino acids: CASSYEGITEAFF. CDR3 coding DNA: TGTGCCAGCAGTTACGAGGGGATCACTGAAGCTTTCTTT.

J is TRBJ1-3 and V is TRBV23-1; D gene unclear. TRBV23-1 is an ORF, and what it does is uncertain. Trimming pared 2 bases from V and 2 bases from J, leaving 16 bases between. The CDR3 length is 17 residues. CDR3 DNA sequence: TGCGCCAGCAGTCAAGTGAGAGGAGTTCGGACTGGAAACACCATATATTTT. Residues: CASSQVRGVRTGNTIYF.

The chain has TRBV6-5 and TRBJ1-1; D might be TRBD1 (5 bases). The CDR3 is made up of 12 amino acids. Looked up from germline, CDR1 is MNHEY and CDR2 is SVGAGI. The V end lost 5 bases, the J end lost 7 bases, and 11 bases lay between the germline ends. In DNA form, the CDR3 reads TGTGCCAGCAGTACTCCGGGGCGTGAAGCTTTCTTT. Translated, it gives CASSTPGREAFF.

The chain uses TRBV5-4 and TRBJ2-1, with D maybe TRBD2 (6 bases). Trimming took off 0 bases at V and 5 bases at J, with 12 bases between the two ends. The CDR3 extends over 15 amino acids. The germline V gene encodes CDR1 SGHNT and CDR2 YYREEE (reference sequence). CDR3 sequence reads: CASSLEAGRDNEQFF. For the CDR3, the DNA is TGTGCCAGCAGCTTGGAGGCGGGGCGTGACAATGAGCAGTTCTTC. The complete variable domain, with remaining parts taken from reference TRBV5-4 and TRBJ2-1, reads ETGVTQSPTHLIKTRGQQVTLRCSSQSGHNTVSWYQQALGQGPQFIFQYYREEENGRGNFPPRFSGLQFPNYSSELNVNALELDDSALYLCASSLEAGRDNEQFFGPGTRLTVL.

This chain uses TRBV7-9 with TRBJ2-2; 9 bases are shared with TRBD1. Germline values: CDR1 SEHNR, CDR2 FQNEAQ (reference sequence). Losses at the gene ends were 4 bases for V and 3 bases for J; bases not matched to a gene: 3. The CDR3 sequence is 15 residues long. The CDR3 sequence: CASSSWDRDTGELFF. DNA of the CDR3: TGTGCCAGCAGCTCCTGGGACAGGGACACCGGGGAGCTGTTTTTT.

The genes are TRBV7-2 and TRBJ1-4, with 7 nucleotides matching TRBD1. Trimming removed 5 bases from V and 4 bases from J; junction bases left unmatched: 4. The CDR3 covers 14 residues. Germline CDR1 reads SGHTA; CDR2 reads FQGNSA. CDR3 DNA: TGTGCCAGCAGCCCGGGACAGCTTAATGAAAAACTGTTTTTT. Translated: CASSPGQLNEKLFF.

This chain links TRBV4-1 with TRBJ1-5; no firm D call. CDR1 and CDR2 (germline): MGHRA, YSYEKL. Trimming took off 0 bases at V and 7 bases at J, with 13 bases between the two ends. The CDR3 loop spans 15 amino acids. CDR3 nucleotide sequence: TGCGCCAGCAGCCAAGATAGTGCGCTCAGCCAGCCCCAGCATTTT. Protein sequence: CASSQDSALSQPQHF.

In its sample, this clone was seen once. This chain uses TRBV28 with TRBJ1-4, with D possibly being TRBD1 (5 bases). V lost 5 bases and J 3 bases, leaving 13 bases between the germline ends. Germline CDR1 and CDR2: MDHEN and SYDVKM. There are 15 residues in the CDR3. The CDR3 DNA is TGTGCCAGCAGTGGCCAGACAGCAGCTAATGAAAAACTGTTTTTT. Its translation is CASSGQTAANEKLFF.

The J gene is TRBJ2-7, the V gene TRBV28, with D tentatively TRBD1 (6 bases). In germline, CDR1 is MDHEN, CDR2 SYDVKM. Trimming took off 7 bases at V and 0 bases at J, with 19 bases between the two ends. The CDR3 is 16 amino acids. The CDR3 is CASMSSLGGYSYEQYF. DNA for the CDR3: TGTGCCAGCATGTCCTCCCTTGGGGGCTACTCCTACGAGCAGTACTTC. Complete variable domain (other parts from reference TRBV28 and TRBJ2-7): DVKVTQSSRYLVKRTGEKVFLECVQDMDHENMFWYRQDPGLGLRLIYFSYDVKMKEKGDIPEGYSVSREKKERFSLILESASTNQTSMYLCASMSSLGGYSYEQYFGPGTRLTVT.

This clone occurred once. This chain links TRBV30 with TRBJ2-2; no definite D call. In germline, CDR1 is GTSNPN, CDR2 SVGIG (reference sequence). Trimming pared 0 bases from V and 7 bases from J, leaving 6 bases between. There are 12 residues in the CDR3. The CDR3 DNA sequence: TGTGCCTGGAGTGTGGGTCTCGGGGAGCTGTTTTTT. Its protein product is CAWSVGLGELFF.

The DNA of the CDR3 is TGTGCCAGCAGTCTCCAGGGTTACACTGAAGCTTTCTTT. Translation: CASSLQGYTEAFF. The V call is TRBV2, the J call TRBJ1-1, with D possibly matching TRBD1 (5 bases). CDR1 is SNHLY, CDR2 FYNNEI, per germline. The CDR3 spans 13 residues. The germline V and J ends were trimmed by 5 bases and 3 bases, with 10 bases remaining between them.

The table lists this clone with a few counts. CDR3: CASSTVEGVSSYEQYF. CDR3 DNA: TGTGCCAGCAGCACCGTCGAAGGGGTTAGCTCCTACGAGCAGTACTTC. This chain joins TRBV21-1 and TRBJ2-7; the DNA was not used to check the table's D call, TRBD1. TRBV21-1 is annotated as a pseudogene. This CDR3 has 16 residues.

The chain employs TRBV6-5 and TRBJ2-1, with 8 bases matching TRBD2. CDR1 and CDR2 (germline): MNHEY, SVGAGI. Trimming cost V 2 bases and J 8 bases; bases outside gene matches: 2. CDR3 length: 13 amino acids. The DNA of the CDR3 is TGTGCCAGCAGTTACGACGGGGGGGATGAGCAGTTCTTC. It specifies CASSYDGGDEQFF.

The chain joins TRBV7-2 to TRBJ2-2; D not certain. Germline CDR1 SGHTA, CDR2 FQGNSA. The CDR3 consists of 14 residues. V lost 3 bases and J lost 0, with 5 bases in between. The CDR3 region is CASSFNANTGELFF. Here the CDR3 DNA reads TGTGCCAGCAGCTTTAATGCGAACACCGGGGAGCTGTTTTTT.

This clone was picked up a small number of times. Other nucleotide sequences from this sample produce the same CDR3. V usage is TRBV4-1 and J usage is TRBJ2-3, with TRBD2 identical over 12 bases. There are 18 residues in the CDR3. Germline V gene lookup returns CDR1 MGHRA and CDR2 YSYEKL. Trimming removed 1 base from V and 0 bases from J; junction bases left unmatched: 5. The CDR3 bases are TGCGCCAGCAGCCAAGCCCTACTAGCGGGGGGAAGCACAGATACGCAGTATTTT. Translation: CASSQALLAGGSTDTQYF.

The chain couples TRBV27 to TRBJ2-1, with a weak D call TRBD1 (5 bases). Trimming left V 6 bases short and J 10 bases short, with 13 bases between. Germline CDR1 MNHEY, CDR2 SMNVEV (reference sequence). The CDR3 runs to 12 residues. The CDR3 spells CASRGMRTEQFF. The CDR3 region has the DNA TGTGCCAGCAGAGGCATGAGGACAGAGCAGTTCTTC.

V and J are TRBV7-3 and TRBJ2-7; D not resolved. The ends were cut back, 5 bases at V and 5 bases at J, with 16 bases in the middle. This CDR3 has 14 residues. Looked up from germline, CDR1 is SGHTA and CDR2 is FQGTGA. Written as DNA, the CDR3 is TGTGCCAGCAGCCTAGGAGCCTGGGCCGACGAGCAGTACTTC. Its translation is CASSLGAWADEQYF.

This sequence joins TRBV21-1 and TRBJ2-1; the D segment call TRBD2 is taken from the table without a DNA check. TRBV21-1 is annotated as a pseudogene. The CDR3 runs to 16 residues. DNA for the CDR3: TGTGCCAGCAGCAAAGAGTCTGGCGGGTGCCCCAATGAGCAGTTCTTC. It yields the protein CASSKESGGCPNEQFF.

The rearrangement uses TRBV5-1 and TRBJ2-2, with D possibly TRBD1 on 6 matching bases. Looked up from germline, CDR1 is SGHRS and CDR2 is YFSETQ. Trimming took 4 bases from V and 2 from J, leaving 12 bases between them. The CDR3 spans 15 residues. The CDR3: CASSAGVANTGELFF. DNA of the CDR3: TGCGCCAGCAGCGCAGGGGTTGCAAACACCGGGGAGCTGTTTTTT.

The rearrangement links TRBV28 to TRBJ1-5; 8 bases agree with TRBD1. The CDR3 runs 15 residues. The V segment lost 6 bases and the J segment 6 bases; nucleotides outside the gene matches: 10. Germline assignment: CDR1 MDHEN and CDR2 SYDVKM. As DNA, the CDR3 is TGTGCCAGCAGACCGTGGACAGGGAACGGTCAGCCCCAGCATTTT. Protein sequence: CASRPWTGNGQPQHF.

The chain has TRBV6-5 and TRBJ1-2; D gene uncertain. Trimming took off 8 bases at V and 4 bases at J, with 8 bases between the two ends. The germline V gene has CDR1 MNHEY and CDR2 SVGAGI. The CDR3 has 11 amino acids. CDR3 in DNA: TGTGCCAGCGAAGGGCTCTATGGCTACACCTTC. Translating gives CASEGLYGYTF.

The genes are TRBV20-1 and TRBJ1-1, with TRBD1 as a possible D gene (5 bases). Germline loops: CDR1 DFQATT, CDR2 SNEGSKA (reference sequence). Trimming pared 8 bases from V and 6 bases from J, leaving 13 bases between. There are 11 residues in the CDR3. The CDR3 region is CSSSGKAEAFF. The CDR3 coding sequence is TGCAGTTCATCAGGGAAGGCTGAAGCTTTCTTT.

This clone was counted a single time. The chain joins TRBV2 to TRBJ1-6, with TRBD1 as a possible D gene (5 bases). With 6 bases removed from V and 3 bases from J, the gap between germline ends came to 6 bases. The germline gives CDR1 SNHLY, CDR2 FYNNEI. This CDR3 is 13 amino acids long. For the CDR3, the DNA is TGTGCCAGCAGCAGGGACTATAATTCACCCCTCCACTTT. The encoded protein is CASSRDYNSPLHF.

The chain is built from TRBV7-9 and TRBJ2-3; weak D call: TRBD2 (5 bases). The V end was cut by 0 bases, the J end by 0 bases, with 10 bases between. Germline values: CDR1 SEHNR, CDR2 FQNEAQ (reference sequence). The CDR3 contains 16 residues. The CDR3, as DNA: TGTGCCAGCAGCTTAGCGCGGACTTCTAGCACAGATACGCAGTATTTT. Its protein is CASSLARTSSTDTQYF.